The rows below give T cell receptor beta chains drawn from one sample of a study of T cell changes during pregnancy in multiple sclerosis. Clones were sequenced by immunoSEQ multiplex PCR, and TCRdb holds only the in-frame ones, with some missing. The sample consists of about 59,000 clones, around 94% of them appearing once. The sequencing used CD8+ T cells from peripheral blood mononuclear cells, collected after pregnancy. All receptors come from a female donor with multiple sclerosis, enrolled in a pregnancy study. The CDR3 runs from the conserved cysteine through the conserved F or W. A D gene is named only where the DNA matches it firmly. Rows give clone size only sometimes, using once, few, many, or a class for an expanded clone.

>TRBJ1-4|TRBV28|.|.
CASKPTENEKLFF
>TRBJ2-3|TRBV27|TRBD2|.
CASSSIAGSIDTQYF
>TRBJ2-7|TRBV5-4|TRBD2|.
CASSFAGVSEQYF
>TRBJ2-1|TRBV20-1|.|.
CSVLDSGEQFF
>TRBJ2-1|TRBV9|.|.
CASSLPRTASYNEQFF
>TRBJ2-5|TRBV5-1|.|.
CASNLLTGEETQYF
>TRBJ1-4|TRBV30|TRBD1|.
CAWGTGVGEKLFF
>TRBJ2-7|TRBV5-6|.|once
CASSQGGTEQYF
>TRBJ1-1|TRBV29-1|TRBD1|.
CSVEAWTGISEAFF
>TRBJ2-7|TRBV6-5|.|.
CASSFLPGDYEQYF
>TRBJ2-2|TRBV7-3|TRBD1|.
CASSSGQGITGELFF